The 27 T cell receptor beta chains below all came from one sample that was sequenced in a study of blood T cells in healthy people across ages. The authors ran a second PCR of roughly 6 to 12 cycles using a sample-barcoded 5' primer and a J-beta primer mix. One entry per CDR3 protein, called by TCRdb with MiXCR from the 5' RACE reads. The data contain over 1.5 million distinct CDR3 sequences, around 50% of them singletons. Sample: blood. These TCRs come from a woman aged 40 to 50 in good health.

This clonotype was observed a few times. The chain uses TRBV20-1 and TRBJ2-4, with D hard to call. CDR3 length: 13 amino acids. The V end was cut by 6 bases, the J end by 2 bases, with 11 bases between. CDR1 is DFQATT, CDR2 SNEGSKA, per germline (reference sequence). The CDR3 sequence: CSALSETKNIQYF. DNA for the CDR3: TGCAGTGCCCTCTCAGAGACCAAAAACATTCAGTACTTC.

Only a few counts were recorded for this clonotype. The V gene is TRBV5-1, the J gene TRBJ2-1; perhaps TRBD1 as D (6 bases). V was clipped by 7 bases and J by 3 bases, with 14 bases between them. The CDR3 is made up of 14 amino acids. Germline lookup yields CDR1 SGHRS and CDR2 YFSETQ. CDR3 amino acids: CASGPGQSYNEQFF. CDR3 bases: TGCGCCAGCGGGCCAGGACAGAGCTACAATGAGCAGTTCTTC. The whole variable domain, filled in from reference TRBV5-1 and TRBJ2-1, reads KAGVTQTPRYLIKTRGQQVTLSCSPISGHRSVSWYQQTPGQGLQFLFEYFSETQRNKGNFPGRFSGRQFSNSRSEMNVSTLELGDSALYLCASGPGQSYNEQFFGPGTRLTVL.

Note on this clonotype: The germline gene is not matched at one end of the junction; a read error may be the cause. The CDR3 nucleotides read TGTGGCAGCAGTTTAACAGGGTTTACAGATACGCAGTATTTT. Residues: CGSSLTGFTDTQYF. V is TRBV12-3 or TRBV12-4 and J is TRBJ2-3; D may be TRBD1 (6 bases). The CDR3 has 14 residues.

The chain links TRBV5-1 to TRBJ2-1; TRBD2 aligns across 7 bases. In germline, CDR1 is SGHRS, CDR2 YFSETQ. This CDR3 comprises 12 residues. After removal of 4 bases from V and 12 bases from J, the junction contained 7 bases not matched to a gene. DNA for the CDR3: TGCGCCAGCAGCGACGACTGGGGGGGGCAGTTCTTC. Encoded protein: CASSDDWGGQFF.

The rearrangement links TRBV5-1 to TRBJ2-5; perhaps TRBD1 as D (5 bases). V was shortened by 0 bases and J by 2 bases, with 11 bases between the two germline ends. This CDR3 spans 15 amino acids. The germline V gene has CDR1 SGHRS and CDR2 YFSETQ. For the CDR3, the DNA is TGCGCCAGCAGCTTGGTATCGACAGTTCAAGAGACCCAGTACTTC. Its protein is CASSLVSTVQETQYF.

This clonotype has just a few counts. The chain carries TRBV20-1 and TRBJ1-2; TRBD1 might be the D (5 bases). CDR1 DFQATT and CDR2 SNEGSKA come from the germline V gene (reference sequence). The CDR3 is 16 residues long. Trimming left V 6 bases short and J 6 bases short, with 26 bases between. The CDR3 here is CSATGAHYGGKDGYTF. In DNA, the CDR3 is TGCAGTGCAACCGGGGCCCATTACGGTGGTAAGGATGGCTACACCTTC.

This clonotype showed up just once. CDR3 region: CASSYFGQYDAEAFF. The CDR3 nucleotides read TGTGCCAGCAGTTACTTTGGCCAATACGACGCTGAAGCTTTCTTT. The V gene is TRBV6-5, the J gene TRBJ1-1; D gene unclear. Germline CDR1 MNHEY, CDR2 SVGAGI. The V and J ends lost 1 base and 6 bases respectively, with 15 bases between them. The CDR3 runs to 15 residues.

This clonotype has more than one count but fewer than ten. V usage is TRBV27 and J usage is TRBJ2-7, with D perhaps matching TRBD1 or TRBD2 (6 bases each). Germline V gene data show CDR1 as MNHEY and CDR2 as SMNVEV (reference sequence). Trimming removed 5 bases from V and 4 bases from J, with 15 bases in between. The CDR3 runs to 14 residues. Here the CDR3 reads CASSPRGGNYEQYF. The CDR3 DNA follows: TGTGCCAGCAGTCCGCGAGGGGGGAATTACGAGCAGTACTTC.

This clonotype was picked up a small number of times. The V call is TRBV4-3, the J call TRBJ2-3; 7 bases are shared with TRBD1. This CDR3 comprises 14 residues. V lost 11 bases, J lost 5 bases, and 13 bases stayed unmatched. Germline CDR1 LGHNA, CDR2 YSLEER. DNA for the CDR3: TGCGCCGCAGACACCGGGACAGAGGGAGATACGCAGTATTTT. It translates to CAADTGTEGDTQYF.

The chain links TRBV7-2 to TRBJ1-5, with D possibly matching TRBD1 (6 bases). CDR1 SGHTA and CDR2 FQGNSA come from the germline V gene. Trimming shortened V by 1 base and J by 7 bases, and 14 bases separated the two germline ends. The CDR3 covers 15 residues. This chain's CDR3 is CASSLVMTGYQPQHF. The CDR3 DNA follows: TGTGCCAGCAGCTTAGTGATGACAGGATACCAGCCCCAGCATTTT.

V is TRBV6-6 and J is TRBJ2-1; the match to TRBD2 covers 10 bases. V shed 6 bases, J shed 9 bases, and the junction held 5 bases outside the gene matches. The germline gives CDR1 MNHNY, CDR2 SVGAGI (reference sequence). The CDR3 has 13 amino acids. Written as DNA, the CDR3 is TGTGCCAGCAGGCAAGCGGGGGGGCCTGAGCAGTTCTTC. The encoded protein is CASRQAGGPEQFF.

Notes on this clonotype: A junction end diverges from the germline sequence, so it may reflect a read error. V usage is TRBV7-2 and J usage is TRBJ2-3, with D tentatively TRBD2 (7 bases). Germline-derived CDR1 and CDR2 are SGHTA and FQGNSA. The CDR3 contains 15 residues. CDR3 in amino acids: CASSLVPGGGDAQYF. The CDR3, as DNA: TGTGCCAGCAGCTTAGTTCCGGGGGGCGGAGATGCGCAGTATTTT.

Concerning this clonotype: Just one base apart from a much larger clone, this may be a read error. The chain joins TRBV4-2 to TRBJ2-7, with TRBD2 identical over 11 bases. CDR3 length: 15 amino acids. Germline V gene lookup returns CDR1 LGHNA and CDR2 YNFKEQ. V trimming: 1 base; J trimming: 7 bases; junction bases outside the gene matches: 6. CDR3 sequence: CASSQGLAGNNEQYF. The CDR3 bases are TGTGCCAGCAGCCAAGGACTAGCGGGGAACAATGAGCAGTACTTC.

The V gene is TRBV2, the J gene TRBJ2-1; 8 bases agree with TRBD1. The germline CDR1 and CDR2 sequences are SNHLY and FYNNEI. Trimming removed 6 bases from V and 0 bases from J; junction bases left unmatched: 10. The CDR3 is 17 amino acids. Here the CDR3 reads CASRPSTGESSYNEQFF. CDR3 DNA: TGTGCCAGCAGACCATCGACAGGGGAGAGCTCCTACAATGAGCAGTTCTTC.

As concerns this clonotype: The junction and the germline gene differ at one end; a read error may be behind it. The chain has TRBV7-3 and TRBJ2-3; 8 nucleotides align to TRBD1. Germline loops: CDR1 SGHTA, CDR2 FQGTGA. CDR3 length: 15 residues. CDR3 protein: CACSKDRGGTDTQYF. DNA for the CDR3: TGTGCCTGCAGCAAAGACAGGGGAGGCACAGATACGCAGTATTTT.

The chain recombines TRBV7-8 with TRBJ2-1, with 8 nucleotides matching TRBD2. V dropped 5 bases and J dropped 6; count of bases not matched to a gene: 15. This CDR3 is 17 amino acids long. Germline V CDR1 and CDR2: SGHVS, FQNEAQ. The CDR3 DNA follows: TGTGCCAGCAGCACCAGGGGTCGGCGGGGGGTAGCCAATGAGCAGTTCTTC. Its translation: CASSTRGRRGVANEQFF.

This clonotype was seen just once. The DNA for the CDR3 is TGCAGTGCCGTTTTCCAGGGCACAGATACGCAGTATTTT. Protein: CSAVFQGTDTQYF. The chain combines TRBV20-1 with TRBJ2-3, with D unresolved. The CDR3 is 13 amino acids. V was shortened by 6 bases and J by 1 base, with 11 bases between the two germline ends. CDR1 is DFQATT and CDR2 is SNEGSKA in the germline V gene (reference sequence).

The chain employs TRBV5-4 and TRBJ2-5; 7 bases are shared with TRBD2. The CDR3 has 13 residues. CDR1 is SGHNT and CDR2 is YYREEE in the germline V gene (reference sequence). After removal of 9 bases from V and 1 base from J, the junction contained 6 bases not matched to a gene. The CDR3 protein is CATRRGTQETQYF. The DNA of the CDR3 is TGTGCCACCCGGCGGGGGACCCAAGAGACCCAGTACTTC. The variable domain in full, completed from reference TRBV5-4 and TRBJ2-5, reads ETGVTQSPTHLIKTRGQQVTLRCSSQSGHNTVSWYQQALGQGPQFIFQYYREEENGRGNFPPRFSGLQFPNYSSELNVNALELDDSALYLCATRRGTQETQYFGPGTRLLVL.

The J gene is TRBJ2-4, the V gene TRBV7-6; TRBD2 agrees at 9 bases. The last part of the DNA fits TRBJ2-5 better; the J call may be wrong. CDR3 length: 15 residues. CDR1 is SGHVS and CDR2 is FNYEAQ in the germline V gene. CDR3 region: CASSFGTSNQETQYF. CDR3 bases: TGTGCCAGCAGCTTCGGGACTAGCAACCAAGAGACCCAGTACTTC.

The V and J genes are TRBV7-9 and TRBJ2-3, with D hard to call. Germline loops: CDR1 SEHNR, CDR2 FQNEAQ (reference sequence). The CDR3 extends over 12 amino acids. Trimming removed 3 bases from V and 4 bases from J, with 5 bases in between. The CDR3 loop reads CASSFKSDTQYF. In nucleotides, the CDR3 is TGTGCCAGCAGCTTTAAGTCAGATACGCAGTATTTT.

The chain links TRBV7-3 to TRBJ2-1, with D unresolved. V dropped 4 bases and J dropped 5 bases, with 9 bases sitting between them. The CDR3 sequence is 13 residues long. Germline loops: CDR1 SGHTA, CDR2 FQGTGA. CDR3: CASSSLDDNEQFF. CDR3 DNA: TGTGCCAGCAGCTCTCTAGATGACAATGAGCAGTTCTTC.

V gene TRBV28 combines with J gene TRBJ2-7; TRBD1 might be the D (5 bases). Trimming took 2 bases from V and 6 from J, leaving 20 bases between them. Germline values: CDR1 MDHEN, CDR2 SYDVKM. CDR3 length equals 16 residues. CDR3 in amino acids: CASSLGRVGVLLEQYF. In DNA form, the CDR3 reads TGTGCCAGCAGTTTAGGCAGGGTAGGGGTTCTTCTCGAGCAGTACTTC. The full variable domain, with the rest looked up from reference TRBV28 and TRBJ2-7, is DVKVTQSSRYLVKRTGEKVFLECVQDMDHENMFWYRQDPGLGLRLIYFSYDVKMKEKGDIPEGYSVSREKKERFSLILESASTNQTSMYLCASSLGRVGVLLEQYFGPGTRLTVT.

V and J are TRBV15 and TRBJ2-2; the D is unclear. Germline V gene data show CDR1 as LNHNV and CDR2 as YYDKDF (reference sequence). The CDR3 sequence is 14 residues long. V was clipped by 0 bases and J by 1 base, with 3 bases between them. CDR3 DNA sequence: TGTGCCACCAGCAGAGACAAGAACACCGGGGAGCTGTTTTTT. Translation gives CATSRDKNTGELFF. Full variable domain (rest looked up from reference TRBV15 and TRBJ2-2): DAMVIQNPRYQVTQFGKPVTLSCSQTLNHNVMYWYQQKSSQAPKLLFHYYDKDFNNEADTPDNFQSRRPNTSFCFLDIRSPGLGDTAMYLCATSRDKNTGELFFGEGSRLTVL.

This clonotype was counted a few times. This chain uses TRBV5-1 with TRBJ2-5, with TRBD1 matching 8 bases. Germline CDR1 SGHRS, CDR2 YFSETQ. The CDR3 runs 14 residues. The J segment lost 2 bases and the V segment lost 6 bases, leaving 6 bases of the junction unmatched. CDR3 nucleotides: TGCGCCAGCACCCTCCGGACAGGGCAAGAGACCCAGTACTTC. Its protein is CASTLRTGQETQYF.

This clonotype was seen only a few times. This rearrangement joins TRBV7-2 to TRBJ1-2; the D is unclear. This CDR3 contains 14 residues. V was clipped by 1 base and J by 2 bases, with 8 bases between them. Germline V gene data show CDR1 as SGHTA and CDR2 as FQGNSA. CDR3 residues: CASSLDSGNYGYTF. CDR3 sequence (DNA): TGTGCCAGCAGCTTAGATTCGGGAAACTATGGCTACACCTTC.

This clonotype was counted a few times. The gene calls are TRBV6-5 and TRBJ1-4; no reliable D call. Germline CDR1 is MNHEY and CDR2 is SVGAGI. The CDR3 has 15 residues. Trimming pared 1 base from V and 7 bases from J, leaving 13 bases between. The CDR3 loop reads CASSYLAAGSEKLFF. CDR3 DNA sequence: TGTGCCAGCAGTTACTTGGCGGCTGGAAGTGAAAAACTGTTTTTT.

The count of this clonotype is one. The chain uses TRBV28 and TRBJ1-1, with a tentative D call TRBD1 (6 bases). This CDR3 has 18 residues. Trimming stripped 5 bases from V and 4 bases from J, with 26 bases between. The germline V gene has CDR1 MDHEN and CDR2 SYDVKM. The DNA of the CDR3 is TGTGCCAGCAGTCATCAAACAGGGACGGGGGTATGGGGCACTGAAGCTTTCTTT. This sequence encodes CASSHQTGTGVWGTEAFF. Full variable domain (remainder filled in from reference TRBV28 and TRBJ1-1): DVKVTQSSRYLVKRTGEKVFLECVQDMDHENMFWYRQDPGLGLRLIYFSYDVKMKEKGDIPEGYSVSREKKERFSLILESASTNQTSMYLCASSHQTGTGVWGTEAFFGQGTRLTVV.